This T cell receptor (beta chain) was obtained from a study of cytotoxic CD8 clonotypes in ibrutinib-treated CLL. General study results and limits: Sampling schedules were unmatched across sustained-remission and progressing patients.

Germline V gives CDR1 SGHAT, CDR2 FQNNGV. V shed 5 bases and J shed 6 bases, with 19 bases lying between them. The CDR3 is made up of 15 amino acids. A remark on this clone: The antigen is not known.

Data came from immunoSEQ multiplex PCR; TCRdb stores just in-frame clones and leaves some out. The table shows around 200,000 clones, with just over 70% occurring only once. This receptor was taken from a human donor with chronic lymphocytic leukemia. The V call is TRBV11-2, the J call TRBJ1-2, with D unclear. The source material was PBMCs, sampled after 12 months of ibrutinib treatment. CDR3 bases: TGTGCCAGCAGCCCACCGCTCGCCCCAGAGAATGGCTACACCTTC. It encodes CASSPPLAPENGYTF.